One sample yielded the 9 T cell receptor beta chains listed below, sequenced in a study of PD-L1 blockade in urothelial cancer. Data came from immunoSEQ multiplex PCR; TCRdb stores just in-frame clones and leaves some out. The table has 30,000 or so clones, about 79% seen once. The source was PBMCs, collected around atezolizumab (anti-PD-L1) treatment. All receptors come from a man aged 55 to 70 with urothelial cancer.

The chain employs TRBV19 and TRBJ2-7; D remains unclear. The V gene's germline CDR1 is LNHDA and CDR2 SQIVND (reference sequence). CDR3 size: 14 residues. Trimming cost V 1 base and J 3 bases, with 10 bases left between them. The DNA for the CDR3 is TGTGCCAGTAGTATAGGGCGGCAACGCTACGAGCAGTACTTC. Translated: CASSIGRQRYEQYF.

The table lists this clone with a count of one. V and J are TRBV11-2 and TRBJ2-2; 7 positions match TRBD2. Trimming removed 2 bases from V and 0 bases from J; junction bases left unmatched: 3. CDR1 is SGHAT, CDR2 FQNNGV, per germline. CDR3 length equals 16 residues. The CDR3: CASSLQAGANTGELFF. The CDR3 DNA reads TGTGCCAGCAGCTTACAGGCGGGGGCGAACACCGGGGAGCTGTTTTTT.

This sequence joins TRBV18 and TRBJ1-6; TRBD1 agrees at 10 bases. In germline, CDR1 is KGHSH, CDR2 LQKENI. Trimming at V came to 5 bases and at J to 8 bases, leaving 3 bases not matched to a gene. The CDR3 is 14 residues long. The CDR3 protein is CASSRDRGDSPLHF. The CDR3 nucleotides are TGTGCCAGCTCAAGGGACAGGGGTGATTCACCCCTCCACTTT.

V usage is TRBV4-1 and J usage is TRBJ2-1; 10 bases match TRBD2. This CDR3 has 18 residues. Per germline, CDR1 MGHRA and CDR2 YSYEKL. With V trimmed by 1 base and J by 7 bases, 13 bases remained unmatched. The CDR3 spells CASSQGVGSGRAWNEQFF. Written as DNA, the CDR3 is TGCGCCAGCAGCCAAGGCGTGGGGAGCGGGAGGGCCTGGAATGAGCAGTTCTTC.

The chain employs TRBV19 and TRBJ2-7; D is perhaps TRBD1 (6 bases). V shed 4 bases and J shed 6 bases, with 16 bases lying between them. Germline V CDR1 and CDR2: LNHDA, SQIVND (reference sequence). This CDR3 has 14 residues. CDR3 loop: CASSNGQLRVEQYF. The DNA of the CDR3 is TGTGCCAGTAGTAACGGACAGCTACGAGTCGAGCAGTACTTC. The full variable domain, with the rest looked up from reference TRBV19 and TRBJ2-7, is DGGITQSPKYLFRKEGQNVTLSCEQNLNHDAMYWYRQDPGQGLRLIYYSQIVNDFQKGDIAEGYSVSREKKESFPLTVTSAQKNPTAFYLCASSNGQLRVEQYFGPGTRLTVT.

This clone was detected only a few times. Other DNA variants within this sample encode the same CDR3. The chain employs TRBV5-1 and TRBJ2-7; no firm D call. The CDR3 is made up of 13 amino acids. CDR1 is SGHRS and CDR2 is YFSETQ in the germline V gene. V shed 0 bases and J shed 1 base, with 5 bases lying between them. In nucleotides, the CDR3 is TGCGCCAGCAGCTTGGCGGGTTCCTACGAGCAGTACTTC. It encodes CASSLAGSYEQYF.

This chain joins TRBV28 and TRBJ1-2; TRBD1 matches 9 bases. The CDR3 covers 16 residues. Trimming at V came to 8 bases and at J to 3 bases, leaving 13 bases not matched to a gene. Germline CDR1 MDHEN, CDR2 SYDVKM. The CDR3 DNA reads TGTGCCAGCGCTCCGCCGGTGGGACAGGGAGACTATGGCTACACCTTC. Its protein product is CASAPPVGQGDYGYTF.

This rearrangement joins TRBV5-1 to TRBJ1-1, with 9 bases that match TRBD1. Unmatched junction bases numbered 4, after V lost 4 bases and J lost 3 bases. The CDR3 runs 14 residues. Germline lookup yields CDR1 SGHRS and CDR2 YFSETQ. The CDR3 sequence is CASSKRQGDTEAFF. CDR3 coding DNA: TGCGCCAGCAGCAAGAGACAGGGGGACACTGAAGCTTTCTTT.

The chain uses TRBV25-1 and TRBJ2-3, with 8 bases identical to TRBD1. From germline, CDR1 is MGHDK and CDR2 SYGVNS. CDR3 size: 15 residues. V lost 11 bases and J lost 4; bases outside the gene matches: 14. As DNA, the CDR3 is TGTGCCCTGCGTGAGTACAGGGGGTTACCAGATACGCAGTATTTT. This codes for CALREYRGLPDTQYF.